These 8 T cell receptor beta chains came from one sample sequenced in a study of cytomegalovirus exposure and HLA in healthy donors. The PCR employed 60 Vbeta primers together with 13 Jbeta primers. Sequenced by immunoSEQ multiplex PCR; TCRdb stores in-frame clones only, minus some. The sample holds some 130,000 clones, 84% seen once. Sequencing used PBMCs. These receptors all come from a man in his fifties in good health and CMV-seronegative.

This clone came up once. The rearrangement joins TRBV29-1 to TRBJ2-5; tentatively, D is TRBD2 (6 bases). V gave up 7 bases and J gave up 9 bases, with 18 bases separating them. There are 12 residues in the CDR3. Germline assignment: CDR1 SQVTM and CDR2 ANQGSEA. CDR3 loop: CSGGLSRGAQYF. CDR3 in DNA: TGCAGCGGAGGACTATCCCGAGGGGCCCAGTACTTC. Drawing the rest from reference TRBV29-1 and TRBJ2-5, the complete variable domain is SAVISQKPSRDICQRGTSLTIQCQVDSQVTMMFWYRQQPGQSLTLIATANQGSEATYESGFVIDKFPISRPNLTFSTLTVSNMSPEDSSIYLCSGGLSRGAQYFGPGTRLLVL.

The chain links TRBV19 to TRBJ1-1; D may be TRBD1 (6 bases). The germline V gene has CDR1 LNHDA and CDR2 SQIVND (reference sequence). The CDR3 contains 15 residues. Trimming removed 7 bases at V and 1 base at J, with 16 bases between. This chain's CDR3 is CASTRTGLGNTEAFF. In DNA form, the CDR3 reads TGTGCCAGTACCCGCACAGGGTTAGGGAACACTGAAGCTTTCTTT.

V usage is TRBV7-2 and J usage is TRBJ2-7; D is undetermined. The CDR3 is 12 amino acids. Between the trimmed V and J ends, which lost 5 bases and 3 bases, there was a span of 8 bases. Germline CDR1 SGHTA, CDR2 FQGNSA. This chain's CDR3 is CASSPRYYEQYF. The CDR3 DNA reads TGTGCCAGCAGCCCCCGCTACTACGAGCAGTACTTC.

This rearrangement joins TRBV11-2 to TRBJ1-1; D perhaps matches TRBD1 (5 bases). V lost 6 bases, J lost 7 bases, and 18 bases lay in between. The CDR3 length is 14 residues. Germline CDR1 SGHAT, CDR2 FQNNGV. As DNA, the CDR3 is TGTGCCAGCAGATTCAGTGGGGGGTTCGGTGAAGCTTTCTTT. This encodes CASRFSGGFGEAFF. Full variable domain (missing parts from reference TRBV11-2 and TRBJ1-1): EAGVAQSPRYKIIEKRQSVAFWCNPISGHATLYWYQQILGQGPKLLIQFQNNGVVDDSQLPKDRFSAERLKGVDSTLKIQPAKLEDSAVYLCASRFSGGFGEAFFGQGTRLTVV.

The rearrangement joins TRBV29-1 to TRBJ1-2; D is possibly TRBD1 (5 bases). V was clipped by 4 bases and J by 9 bases, with 12 bases between them. In germline, CDR1 is SQVTM, CDR2 ANQGSEA. The CDR3 has 11 residues. CDR3 nucleotides: TGCAGCGTTGTTCAGGGTCGGCGCTACACCTTC. Its protein product is CSVVQGRRYTF.

This chain's CDR3 is CASSLALGTGPYEQYF. The CDR3 bases are TGTGCCAGCAGCTTAGCGTTGGGGACAGGCCCCTACGAGCAGTACTTC. The chain couples TRBV7-8 to TRBJ2-7; 8 bases are a match to TRBD1. V gave up 0 bases and J gave up 2 bases; unmatched junction bases: 6. Germline-derived CDR1 and CDR2 are SGHVS and FQNEAQ. This CDR3 spans 16 amino acids.

DNA of the CDR3: TGTGCCTGGAGCCCAGGCCCGAACACTGAAGCTTTCTTT. Its translation is CAWSPGPNTEAFF. This sequence joins TRBV30 and TRBJ1-1, with D uncertain. The CDR3 runs to 13 residues. V was trimmed by 3 bases and J by 1 base, leaving 9 bases between them. In germline, CDR1 is GTSNPN, CDR2 SVGIG (reference sequence).

The CDR3 here is CASRHQPGCLNQPQHF. The CDR3 DNA follows: TGTGCAAGTCGCCACCAACCAGGGTGTTTGAATCAGCCCCAGCATTTT. This chain connects TRBV12-2 to TRBJ1-5; whether TRBD1, the table's D call, matches the DNA was not checked. TRBV12-2 represents a pseudogene. This CDR3 spans 16 amino acids.